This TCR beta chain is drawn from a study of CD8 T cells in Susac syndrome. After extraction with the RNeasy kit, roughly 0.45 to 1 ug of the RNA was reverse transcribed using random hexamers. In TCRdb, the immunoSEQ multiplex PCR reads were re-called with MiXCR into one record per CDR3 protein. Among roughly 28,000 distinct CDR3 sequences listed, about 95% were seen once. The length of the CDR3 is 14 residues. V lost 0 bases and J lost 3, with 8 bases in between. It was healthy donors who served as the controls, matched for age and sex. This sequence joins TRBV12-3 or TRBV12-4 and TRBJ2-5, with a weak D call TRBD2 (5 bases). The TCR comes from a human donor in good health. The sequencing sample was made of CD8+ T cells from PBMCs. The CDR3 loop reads CASSLAGGEETQYF. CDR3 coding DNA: TGTGCCAGCAGTTTAGCCGGAGGAGAAGAGACCCAGTACTTC.